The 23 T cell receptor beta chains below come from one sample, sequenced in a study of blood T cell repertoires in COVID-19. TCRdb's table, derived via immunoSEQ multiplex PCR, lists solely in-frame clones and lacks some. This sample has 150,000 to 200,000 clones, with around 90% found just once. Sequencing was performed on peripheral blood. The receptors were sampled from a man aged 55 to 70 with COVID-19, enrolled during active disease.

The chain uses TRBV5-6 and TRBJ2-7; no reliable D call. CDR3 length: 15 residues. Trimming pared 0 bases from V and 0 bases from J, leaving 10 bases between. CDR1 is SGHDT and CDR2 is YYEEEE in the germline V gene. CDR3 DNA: TGTGCCAGCAGCTTGGGTCTCTCGAGCTCCTACGAGCAGTACTTC. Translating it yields CASSLGLSSSYEQYF.

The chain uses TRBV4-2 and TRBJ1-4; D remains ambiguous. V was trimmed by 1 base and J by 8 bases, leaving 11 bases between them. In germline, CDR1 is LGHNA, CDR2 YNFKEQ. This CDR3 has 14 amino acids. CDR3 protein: CASSQGILGEKLFF. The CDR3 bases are TGTGCCAGCAGCCAAGGGATCCTCGGGGAAAAACTGTTTTTT.

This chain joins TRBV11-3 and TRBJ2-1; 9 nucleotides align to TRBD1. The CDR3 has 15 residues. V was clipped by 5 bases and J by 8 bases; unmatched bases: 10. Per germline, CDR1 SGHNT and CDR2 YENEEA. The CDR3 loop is CASSPQGAASDEQFF. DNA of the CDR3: TGTGCCAGCAGCCCACAGGGGGCGGCGAGCGATGAGCAGTTCTTC.

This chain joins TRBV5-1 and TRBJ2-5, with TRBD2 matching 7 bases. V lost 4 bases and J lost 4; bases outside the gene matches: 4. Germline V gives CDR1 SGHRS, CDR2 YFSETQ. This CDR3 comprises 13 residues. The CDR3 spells CASSVGGGETQYF. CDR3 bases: TGCGCCAGCAGCGTGGGCGGGGGAGAGACCCAGTACTTC.

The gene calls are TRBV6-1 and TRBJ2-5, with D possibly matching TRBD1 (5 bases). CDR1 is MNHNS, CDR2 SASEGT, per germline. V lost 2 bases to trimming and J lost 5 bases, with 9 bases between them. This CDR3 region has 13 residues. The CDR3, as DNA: TGTGCCAGCAGTGAATCAGGGTTTGAGACCCAGTACTTC. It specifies CASSESGFETQYF.

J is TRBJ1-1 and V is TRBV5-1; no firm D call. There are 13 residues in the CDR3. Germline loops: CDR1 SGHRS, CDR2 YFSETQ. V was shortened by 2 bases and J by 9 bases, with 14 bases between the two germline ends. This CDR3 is CASSFQTDIQAFF. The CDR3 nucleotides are TGCGCCAGCAGCTTCCAAACTGACATACAAGCTTTCTTT.

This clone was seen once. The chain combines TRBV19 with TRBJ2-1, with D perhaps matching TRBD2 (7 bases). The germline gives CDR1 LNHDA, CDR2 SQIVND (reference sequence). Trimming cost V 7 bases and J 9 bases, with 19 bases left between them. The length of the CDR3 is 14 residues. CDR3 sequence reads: CASTIRGARFEQFF. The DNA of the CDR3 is TGTGCCAGTACGATCCGGGGGGCCAGATTTGAGCAGTTCTTC. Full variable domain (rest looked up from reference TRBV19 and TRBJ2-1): DGGITQSPKYLFRKEGQNVTLSCEQNLNHDAMYWYRQDPGQGLRLIYYSQIVNDFQKGDIAEGYSVSREKKESFPLTVTSAQKNPTAFYLCASTIRGARFEQFFGPGTRLTVL.

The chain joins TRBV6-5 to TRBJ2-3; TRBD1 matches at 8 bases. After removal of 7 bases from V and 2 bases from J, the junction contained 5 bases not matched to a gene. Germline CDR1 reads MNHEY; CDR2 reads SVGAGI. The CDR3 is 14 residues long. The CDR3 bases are TGTGCCAGCACCCGGGACAGGAACACAGATACGCAGTATTTT. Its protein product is CASTRDRNTDTQYF.

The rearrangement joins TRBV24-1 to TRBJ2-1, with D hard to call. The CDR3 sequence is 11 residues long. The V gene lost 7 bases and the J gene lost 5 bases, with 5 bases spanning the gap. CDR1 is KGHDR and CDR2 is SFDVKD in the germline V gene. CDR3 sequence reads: CATSLNNEQFF. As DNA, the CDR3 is TGTGCCACCAGCCTAAACAATGAGCAGTTCTTC.

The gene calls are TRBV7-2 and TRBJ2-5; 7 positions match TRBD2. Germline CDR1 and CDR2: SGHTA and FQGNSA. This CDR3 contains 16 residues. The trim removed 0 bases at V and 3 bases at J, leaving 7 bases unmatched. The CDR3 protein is CASSLAGGDSKETQYF. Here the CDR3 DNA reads TGTGCCAGCAGCTTAGCTGGGGGGGACTCCAAAGAGACCCAGTACTTC.

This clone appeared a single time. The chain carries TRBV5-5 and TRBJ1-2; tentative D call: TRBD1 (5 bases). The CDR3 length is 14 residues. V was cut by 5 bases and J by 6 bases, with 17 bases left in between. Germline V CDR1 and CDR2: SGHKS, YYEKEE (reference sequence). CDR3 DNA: TGTGCCAGCAGAAGTAGGGACTCAGGCGATGGCTACACCTTC. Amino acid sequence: CASRSRDSGDGYTF. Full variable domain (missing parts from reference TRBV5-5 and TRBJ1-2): DAGVTQSPTHLIKTRGQQVTLRCSPISGHKSVSWYQQVLGQGPQFIFQYYEKEERGRGNFPDRFSARQFPNYSSELNVNALLLGDSALYLCASRSRDSGDGYTFGSGTRLTVV.

This CDR3 reads CASSPRTGISYNEQFF. In nucleotides, the CDR3 is TGTGCCAGCAGCCCGCGGACAGGGATCTCCTACAATGAGCAGTTCTTC. The chain has TRBV7-2 and TRBJ2-1; 8 positions agree with TRBD1. Germline V CDR1 and CDR2: SGHTA, FQGNSA. J was trimmed by 0 bases and V by 5 bases; bases with no gene match: 6. The CDR3 consists of 16 residues.

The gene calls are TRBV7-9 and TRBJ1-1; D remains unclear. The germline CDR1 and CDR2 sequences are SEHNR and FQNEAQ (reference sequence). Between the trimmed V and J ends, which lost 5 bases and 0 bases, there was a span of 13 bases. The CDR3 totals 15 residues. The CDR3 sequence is CASSLQSYMNTEAFF. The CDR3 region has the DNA TGTGCCAGCAGCCTACAGTCATACATGAACACTGAAGCTTTCTTT.

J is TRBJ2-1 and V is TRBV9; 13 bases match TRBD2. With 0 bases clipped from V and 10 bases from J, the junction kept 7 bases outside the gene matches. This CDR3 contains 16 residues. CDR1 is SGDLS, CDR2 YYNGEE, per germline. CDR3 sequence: CASSVVTSGGVLEQFF. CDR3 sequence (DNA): TGTGCCAGCAGCGTAGTCACTAGCGGGGGGGTATTGGAGCAGTTCTTC.

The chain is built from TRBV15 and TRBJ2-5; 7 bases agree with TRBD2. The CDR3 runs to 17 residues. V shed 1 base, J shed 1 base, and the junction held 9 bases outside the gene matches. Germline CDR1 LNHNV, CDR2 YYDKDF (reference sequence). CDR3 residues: CATSRVFAAGIQETQYF. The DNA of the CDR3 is TGTGCCACCAGCAGAGTTTTTGCAGCGGGGATCCAAGAGACCCAGTACTTC.

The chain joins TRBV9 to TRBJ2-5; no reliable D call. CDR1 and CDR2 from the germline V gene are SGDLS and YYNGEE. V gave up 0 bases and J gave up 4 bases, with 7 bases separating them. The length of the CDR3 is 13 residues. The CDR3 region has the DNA TGTGCCAGCAGCGTAGAGGCAGGAGAGACCCAGTACTTC. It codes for CASSVEAGETQYF.

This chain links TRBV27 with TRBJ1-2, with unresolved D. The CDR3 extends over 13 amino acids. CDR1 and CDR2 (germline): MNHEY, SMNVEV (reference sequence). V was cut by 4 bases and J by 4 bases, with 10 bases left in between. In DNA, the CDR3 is TGTGCCAGCAGTTCCGCAGGTAGCTATGGCTACACCTTC. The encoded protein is CASSSAGSYGYTF.

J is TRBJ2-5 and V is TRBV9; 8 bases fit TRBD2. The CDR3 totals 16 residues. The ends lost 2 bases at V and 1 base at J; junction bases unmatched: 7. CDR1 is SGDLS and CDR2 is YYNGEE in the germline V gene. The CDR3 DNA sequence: TGTGCCAGCAGCGTGGGTAGCGGGGTGCTCCAAGAGACCCAGTACTTC. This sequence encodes CASSVGSGVLQETQYF. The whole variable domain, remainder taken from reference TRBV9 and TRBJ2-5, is DSGVTQTPKHLITATGQRVTLRCSPRSGDLSVYWYQQSLDQGLQFLIQYYNGEERAKGNILERFSAQQFPDLHSELNLSSLELGDSALYFCASSVGSGVLQETQYFGPGTRLLVL.

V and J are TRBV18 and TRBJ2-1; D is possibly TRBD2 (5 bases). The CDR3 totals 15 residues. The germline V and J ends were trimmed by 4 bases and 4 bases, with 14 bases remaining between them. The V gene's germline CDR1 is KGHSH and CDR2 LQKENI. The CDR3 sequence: CASSLLVTSYNEQFF. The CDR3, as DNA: TGTGCCAGCTCACTACTAGTCACAAGTTACAATGAGCAGTTCTTC.

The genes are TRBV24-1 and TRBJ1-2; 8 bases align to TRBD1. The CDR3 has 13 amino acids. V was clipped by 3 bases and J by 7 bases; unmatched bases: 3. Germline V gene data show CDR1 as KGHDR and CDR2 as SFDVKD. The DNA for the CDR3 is TGTGCCACCAGTGATGGGACAGGAGCTGGCTACACCTTC. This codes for CATSDGTGAGYTF.

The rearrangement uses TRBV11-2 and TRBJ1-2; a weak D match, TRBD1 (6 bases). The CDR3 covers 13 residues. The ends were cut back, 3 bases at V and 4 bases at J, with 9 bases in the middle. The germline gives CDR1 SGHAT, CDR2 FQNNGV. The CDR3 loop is CASSLGGGYGYTF. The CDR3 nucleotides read TGTGCCAGCAGCTTGGGAGGGGGCTATGGCTACACCTTC.

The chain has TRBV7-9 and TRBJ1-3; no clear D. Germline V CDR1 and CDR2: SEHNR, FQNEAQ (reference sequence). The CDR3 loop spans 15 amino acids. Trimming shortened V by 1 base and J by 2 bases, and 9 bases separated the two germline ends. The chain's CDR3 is CASSLVGGAGNTIYF. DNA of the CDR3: TGTGCCAGCAGCTTAGTGGGAGGAGCTGGAAACACCATATATTTT.

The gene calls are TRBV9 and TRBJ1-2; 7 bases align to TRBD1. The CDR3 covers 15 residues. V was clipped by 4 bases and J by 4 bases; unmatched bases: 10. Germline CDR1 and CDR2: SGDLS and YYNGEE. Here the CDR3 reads CASSPRGTDPYGYTF. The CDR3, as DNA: TGTGCCAGCAGCCCCCGGGGGACAGACCCCTATGGCTACACCTTC. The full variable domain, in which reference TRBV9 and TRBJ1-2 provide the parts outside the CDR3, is DSGVTQTPKHLITATGQRVTLRCSPRSGDLSVYWYQQSLDQGLQFLIQYYNGEERAKGNILERFSAQQFPDLHSELNLSSLELGDSALYFCASSPRGTDPYGYTFGSGTRLTVV.